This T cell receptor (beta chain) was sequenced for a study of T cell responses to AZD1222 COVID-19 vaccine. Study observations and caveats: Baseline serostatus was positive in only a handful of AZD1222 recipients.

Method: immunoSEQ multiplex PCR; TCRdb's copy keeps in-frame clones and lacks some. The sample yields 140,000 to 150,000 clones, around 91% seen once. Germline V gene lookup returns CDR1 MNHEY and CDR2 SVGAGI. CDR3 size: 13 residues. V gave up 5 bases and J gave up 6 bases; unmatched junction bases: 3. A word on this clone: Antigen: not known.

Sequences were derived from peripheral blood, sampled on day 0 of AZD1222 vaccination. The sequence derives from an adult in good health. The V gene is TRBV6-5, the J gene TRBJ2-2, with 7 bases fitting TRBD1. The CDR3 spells CASSRQGPGELFF. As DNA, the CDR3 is TGTGCCAGCAGTAGACAGGGTCCCGGGGAGCTGTTTTTT.